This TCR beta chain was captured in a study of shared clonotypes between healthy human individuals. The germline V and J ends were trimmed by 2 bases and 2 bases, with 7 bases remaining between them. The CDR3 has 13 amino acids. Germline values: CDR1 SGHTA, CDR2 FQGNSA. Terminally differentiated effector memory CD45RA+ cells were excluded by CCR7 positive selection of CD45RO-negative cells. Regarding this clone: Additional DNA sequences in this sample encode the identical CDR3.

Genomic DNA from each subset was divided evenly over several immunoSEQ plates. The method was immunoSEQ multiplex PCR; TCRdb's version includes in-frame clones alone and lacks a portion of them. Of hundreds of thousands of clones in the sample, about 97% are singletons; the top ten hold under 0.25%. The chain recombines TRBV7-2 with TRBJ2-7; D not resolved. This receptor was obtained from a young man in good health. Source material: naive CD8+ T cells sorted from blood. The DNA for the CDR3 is TGTGCCAGCAGCTTAACAGTGACCTACGAGCAGTACTTC. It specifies CASSLTVTYEQYF.